The rows below give T cell receptor beta chains drawn from one sample of a study of shared clonotypes between healthy human individuals. Generated by immunoSEQ multiplex PCR, the TCRdb table keeps only in-frame clones and is missing some. The sample has more than 2,000,000 clones; approximately 94% are singletons. The specimen was naive CD4+ T cells sorted from blood. The receptors here all came from a man between 18 and 29 years old in good health. Each CDR3 is given with its conserved first and last residue. D genes are given only for firm matches. Only part of the rows carry a size: once, few, many, or a class if the clone is expanded.

>TRBJ2-7|.|TRBV11-2|.
CASSLSRVGEQYF
TGTGCCAGCAGCTTATCCAGGGTGGGCGAGCAGTACTTC
>TRBJ2-7|TRBD2|TRBV10-1|.
CASSARDYPNGNEQYF
TGCGCCAGCAGTGCGAGGGACTACCCGAACGGGAACGAGCAGTACTTC
>TRBJ2-2|.|TRBV6-1|.
CASSDEGRNTGELFF
TGTGCCAGCAGTGATGAGGGAAGAAACACCGGGGAGCTGTTTTTT
>TRBJ1-2|.|TRBV29-1|.
CSVEGDNYGYTF
TGCAGCGTTGAGGGGGATAACTATGGCTACACCTTC
>TRBJ2-4|.|TRBV30|.
CAWSSQSNIQYF
TGTGCCTGGAGTTCCCAGTCGAACATTCAGTACTTC
>TRBJ1-4|TRBD1|TRBV19|once
CASSIGSRGKEKLFF
TGTGCCAGTAGTATTGGATCCAGGGGGAAGGAAAAACTGTTTTTT
>TRBJ1-5|.|TRBV19|.
CASTPGPGPWPQHF
TGTGCCAGTACCCCGGGACCAGGACCGTGGCCCCAGCATTTT
>TRBJ2-3|TRBD1|TRBV6-1|.
CASSEALGQGFPDTQYF
TGTGCCAGCAGTGAAGCCCTGGGACAGGGGTTTCCAGATACGCAGTATTTT
>TRBJ2-3|TRBD1|TRBV28|.
CASSSGTVSGAYTQYF
TGTGCCAGCAGTTCCGGGACAGTATCGGGTGCTTATACGCAGTATTTT
>TRBJ2-7|.|TRBV9|.
CASSVALNYEQYF
TGTGCCAGCAGCGTTGCTCTTAACTACGAGCAGTACTTC
>TRBJ2-7|.|TRBV5-4|.
CASSIDRSSYEQYF
TGTGCCAGCAGCATTGACAGGAGCTCCTACGAGCAGTACTTC
>TRBJ2-5|TRBD2|TRBV5-6|once
CASRRGLAGTAEETQYF
TGTGCCAGCAGGAGGGGCTTAGCGGGAACAGCCGAAGAGACCCAGTACTTC
>TRBJ1-1|.|TRBV10-3|.
CAICPDPLAEAFF
TGTGCCATCTGCCCTGATCCTCTCGCTGAAGCTTTCTTT
>TRBJ1-2|.|TRBV5-1|.
CASSLERALAGYTF
TGCGCCAGCAGCTTGGAGCGGGCTCTCGCGGGCTACACCTTC
>TRBJ2-1|.|TRBV27|.
CASSRFQSLGYNEQFF
TGTGCCAGCAGTCGATTCCAGTCACTAGGGTACAATGAGCAGTTCTTC
>TRBJ2-1|.|TRBV19|.
CASGTSGEAYNEQFF
TGTGCCAGCGGAACATCAGGGGAGGCCTACAATGAGCAGTTCTTC
>TRBJ2-7|.|TRBV6-1|.
CASTERQYEQYF
TGTGCCAGCACCGAGAGACAGTACGAGCAGTACTTC
>TRBJ1-1|.|TRBV7-9|.
CASSQTGGFTEAFF
TGTGCCAGCAGCCAGACGGGGGGATTCACTGAAGCTTTCTTT
>TRBJ2-7|TRBD2|TRBV18|.
CASSPTSGYYEQYF
TGTGCCAGCTCACCTACTAGCGGTTACTACGAGCAGTACTTC
>TRBJ1-2|.|TRBV30|.
CAWSSLGHYGYTF
TGTGCCTGGAGTTCCCTCGGACATTATGGCTACACCTTC
>TRBJ1-5|.|TRBV30|.
CAWSATAVNQPQHF
TGTGCCTGGAGTGCGACAGCTGTCAATCAGCCCCAGCATTTT
>TRBJ2-5|TRBD1|TRBV7-9|.
CASSPRTGVMSQYF
TGTGCCAGCAGCCCCCGGACAGGGGTAATGTCCCAGTACTTC
>TRBJ2-7|TRBD1|TRBV30|.
CAVNRGYEQYF
TGTGCCGTTAACAGGGGCTACGAGCAGTACTTC
>TRBJ1-4|.|TRBV28|.
CASRGTREKLFF
TGTGCCAGCAGGGGTACGAGGGAAAAACTGTTTTTT
>TRBJ2-1|TRBD2|TRBV28|.
CASSLRLAGNEQFF
TGTGCCAGCAGTTTAAGACTAGCGGGGAATGAGCAGTTCTTC
>TRBJ1-1|.|TRBV28|.
CASRPGTSRRAEAFF
TGTGCCAGCAGACCTGGGACTTCTCGAAGGGCTGAAGCTTTCTTT
>TRBJ1-2|.|TRBV2|.
CASSGQSNYGYTF
TGTGCCAGCAGTGGACAGTCTAACTATGGCTACACCTTC
>TRBJ2-3|.|TRBV19|.
CASSLTDTQYF
TGTGCCAGTAGTCTAACAGATACGCAGTATTTT
>TRBJ2-6|.|TRBV5-6|.
CASRRMDLKPGANVLTF
TGTGCCAGCAGACGAATGGACCTGAAACCTGGGGCCAACGTCCTGACTTTC
>TRBJ2-5|.|TRBV10-2|.
CASSDSGGYQETQYF
TGCGCCAGCAGTGACAGCGGCGGGTACCAAGAGACCCAGTACTTC
>TRBJ2-6|.|TRBV19|.
CASSMGAREPGANVLTF
TGTGCCAGTAGTATGGGGGCCAGGGAACCTGGGGCCAACGTCCTGACTTTC
>TRBJ1-2|.|TRBV6-5|.
CASSYSFANYGYTF
TGTGCCAGCAGTTACTCATTCGCTAACTATGGCTACACCTTC
>TRBJ1-2|TRBD1|TRBV7-2|.
CASSLARTGNGYTF
TGTGCCAGCAGCTTAGCCCGGACAGGGAATGGCTACACCTTC
>TRBJ2-1|TRBD2|TRBV5-1|.
CASSFFGASGMQTVNEQFF
TGCGCCAGCAGCTTTTTTGGGGCTAGCGGGATGCAAACGGTCAATGAGCAGTTCTTC
>TRBJ1-4|.|TRBV9|few
CASARAVDEKLFF
TGTGCCAGCGCGAGGGCGGTGGATGAAAAACTGTTTTTT
>TRBJ2-7|TRBD2|TRBV10-3|.
CAIRPGLADASYEQYF
TGTGCCATCAGACCCGGACTAGCGGATGCATCCTACGAGCAGTACTTC
>TRBJ2-7|.|TRBV5-1|.
CASSLGGGGPLYEQYF
TGCGCCAGCAGCTTGGGGGGCGGGGGCCCCCTGTACGAGCAGTACTTC
>TRBJ2-3|TRBD2|TRBV6-1|.
CASSEGLGLAGTYTDTQYF
TGTGCCAGCAGTGAGGGGTTGGGACTAGCGGGGACTTACACAGATACGCAGTATTTT
>TRBJ2-7|TRBD2|TRBV28|.
CASSLASGVGEQYF
TGTGCCAGCAGTTTGGCTAGCGGGGTTGGCGAGCAGTACTTC
>TRBJ1-1|.|TRBV15|.
CATSRDPNTEAFF
TGTGCCACCAGCAGAGATCCGAACACTGAAGCTTTCTTT
>TRBJ1-2|.|TRBV18|.
CASSPNAGYTF
TGTGCCAGCTCACCTAATGCCGGCTACACCTTC
>TRBJ2-3|.|TRBV7-9|.
CASSLGPGGSTDTQYF
TGTGCCAGCAGCTTGGGACCCGGTGGAAGCACAGATACGCAGTATTTT
>TRBJ2-5|.|TRBV11-3|.
CASSLDGTLKETQYF
TGTGCCAGCAGCTTAGACGGGACGCTAAAAGAGACCCAGTACTTC
>TRBJ2-5|.|TRBV19|.
CASSFRETQYF
TGTGCCAGTAGTTTCCGAGAGACCCAGTACTTC